The 20 T cell receptor beta chains reported below all come from one sample, sequenced in a study of T cell responses to AZD1222 COVID-19 vaccine (dated by TCRdb to the early 2020s). The time point label for this specimen denotes: baseline before first vaccination. The library was produced with the immunoSEQ multiplex PCR assay. TCRdb holds this immuneACCESS table with in-frame rearrangements only. Some clones are missing; in checked studies, unresolved V genes explain under half, and the rest has no known cause. This sample holds over 100,000 clones; 92% were observed only once. The ten most abundant clones make up 1.7% of the sample. Source: peripheral blood, taken on day 0 of AZD1222 vaccination. These receptors were taken from an adult in good health.

The chain carries TRBV27 and TRBJ1-5; no reliable D call. CDR3 size: 18 residues. The V end was cut by 6 bases, the J end by 0 bases, with 21 bases between. Germline CDR1 and CDR2: MNHEY and SMNVEV (reference sequence). The CDR3, as DNA: TGTGCCAGCAGGGTGCAGAAACAGACCTTCTATAGCAATCAGCCCCAGCATTTT. Translated, it gives CASRVQKQTFYSNQPQHF.

The V gene is TRBV6-5, the J gene TRBJ1-6; no definite D call. The V gene lost 6 bases and the J gene lost 9 bases, with 18 bases spanning the gap. The germline V gene has CDR1 MNHEY and CDR2 SVGAGI. This CDR3 has 15 residues. CDR3 in amino acids: CASSPGRTVASPLHF. The CDR3 bases are TGTGCCAGCAGCCCCGGAAGGACCGTAGCTTCACCCCTCCACTTT.

The chain combines TRBV11-3 with TRBJ2-1; the match to TRBD1 covers 8 bases. In germline, CDR1 is SGHNT, CDR2 YENEEA. The V and J ends lost 0 bases and 8 bases, in that order; junction bases with no gene match: 15. CDR3 length equals 18 residues. The CDR3 DNA reads TGTGCCAGCAGCTTAGATAAGGCAGGGGGCGGGTGGAGGTATGAGCAGTTCTTC. It translates to CASSLDKAGGGWRYEQFF.

The chain links TRBV10-3 to TRBJ1-1; 8 bases line up with TRBD1. Per the germline V gene, CDR1 is ENHRY and CDR2 is SYGVKD. Trimming cost V 7 bases and J 10 bases; bases outside gene matches: 11. The CDR3 sequence is 13 residues long. In DNA form, the CDR3 reads TGTGCCATCACCATTGGGCAGGGGGCCGGAGCTTTCTTT. This gives the protein CAITIGQGAGAFF.

The V and J genes are TRBV2 and TRBJ2-2; TRBD1 or TRBD2 may be the D gene (5 bases each). The CDR3 is 15 residues long. The V end lost 6 bases, the J end lost 7 bases, and 18 bases lay between the germline ends. Germline V CDR1 and CDR2: SNHLY, FYNNEI. CDR3 amino acids: CASSQTGLLDGELFF. Here the CDR3 DNA reads TGTGCCAGCAGCCAGACGGGGCTCTTGGACGGGGAGCTGTTTTTT. Supplemented by reference TRBV2 and TRBJ2-2, the full variable domain reads EPEVTQTPSHQVTQMGQEVILRCVPISNHLYFYWYRQILGQKVEFLVSFYNNEISEKSEIFDDQFSVERPDGSNFTLKIRSTKLEDSAMYFCASSQTGLLDGELFFGEGSRLTVL.

The chain links TRBV7-2 to TRBJ2-1; D is undetermined. The germline V gene has CDR1 SGHTA and CDR2 FQGNSA. Trimming stripped 4 bases from V and 0 bases from J, with 7 bases between. This CDR3 spans 14 amino acids. CDR3: CASSSTGSYNEQFF. The CDR3 bases are TGTGCCAGCAGCTCAACTGGCTCCTACAATGAGCAGTTCTTC.

V gene TRBV6-2 or TRBV6-3 combines with J gene TRBJ1-1; tentative D call: TRBD1 (5 bases). The ends were cut back, 4 bases at V and 5 bases at J, with 14 bases in the middle. This CDR3 has 14 residues. CDR1 is MNHEY, CDR2 SVGEGT, per germline. The CDR3 loop reads CASSFRRRGTEAFF. CDR3 coding DNA: TGTGCCAGCAGTTTCAGGAGGCGGGGGACTGAAGCTTTCTTT.

The chain is built from TRBV19 and TRBJ1-1; D call uncertain. This CDR3 is built from 13 residues. Germline V gives CDR1 LNHDA, CDR2 SQIVND (reference sequence). The V end lost 3 bases, the J end lost 1 base, and 6 bases lay between the germline ends. This CDR3 is CASSISKNTEAFF. CDR3 DNA sequence: TGTGCCAGTAGTATTAGCAAGAACACTGAAGCTTTCTTT.

The rearrangement joins TRBV5-1 to TRBJ2-1, with 12 bases aligning to TRBD2. Per germline, CDR1 SGHRS and CDR2 YFSETQ. There are 19 residues in the CDR3. Germline trimming cut 2 bases from V and 7 bases from J; bases unmatched to any gene: 16. The CDR3 region has the DNA TGCGCCAGCAGCTTTGCGGCCGGGGCAGGACTAGCGGGAAAGAATGAGCAGTTCTTC. Amino acid sequence: CASSFAAGAGLAGKNEQFF.

This clone was detected once. The rearrangement uses TRBV9 and TRBJ2-1; D is ambiguous. V was clipped by 8 bases and J by 2 bases, with 11 bases between them. This CDR3 is 13 amino acids long. The V gene's germline CDR1 is SGDLS and CDR2 YYNGEE. The CDR3 region is CASAQNTYNEQFF. CDR3 coding DNA: TGTGCCAGTGCCCAAAATACCTACAATGAGCAGTTCTTC. Full variable domain (rest looked up from reference TRBV9 and TRBJ2-1): DSGVTQTPKHLITATGQRVTLRCSPRSGDLSVYWYQQSLDQGLQFLIQYYNGEERAKGNILERFSAQQFPDLHSELNLSSLELGDSALYFCASAQNTYNEQFFGPGTRLTVL.

The J gene is TRBJ2-4, the V gene TRBV11-3, with D uncertain. Trimming shortened V by 3 bases and J by 7 bases, and 10 bases separated the two germline ends. The CDR3 runs to 13 residues. Germline CDR1 reads SGHNT; CDR2 reads YENEEA. The CDR3 spells CASSFTGENIQYF. CDR3 in DNA: TGTGCCAGCAGCTTCACCGGAGAGAACATTCAGTACTTC.

V gene TRBV5-1 combines with J gene TRBJ1-1; TRBD1 might be the D (5 bases). CDR3 length: 15 residues. The germline V gene encodes CDR1 SGHRS and CDR2 YFSETQ. Trimming took 0 bases from V and 4 from J, leaving 13 bases between them. In nucleotides, the CDR3 is TGCGCCAGCAGCTTGGGTAGGGGAGTATTCACTGAAGCTTTCTTT. This codes for CASSLGRGVFTEAFF.

This chain links TRBV5-1 with TRBJ1-3; D unclear. The V gene lost 0 bases and the J gene lost 4 bases, with 5 bases spanning the gap. Germline V lookup: CDR1 SGHRS, CDR2 YFSETQ. This CDR3 has 13 amino acids. The CDR3 region has the DNA TGCGCCAGCAGCTTGGCCCCGGGAAACACCATATATTTT. Its translation: CASSLAPGNTIYF.

V is TRBV4-1 and J is TRBJ2-4; 16 positions match TRBD2. This CDR3 is built from 17 residues. Per the germline V gene, CDR1 is MGHRA and CDR2 is YSYEKL. Trimming removed 3 bases from V and 4 bases from J; junction bases left unmatched: 3. For the CDR3, the DNA is TGCGCCAGCAGCCATCCGGGACTAGCGGGAGGGAAAAACATTCAGTACTTC. As protein: CASSHPGLAGGKNIQYF.

The V call is TRBV27, the J call TRBJ1-1; D remains ambiguous. V was trimmed by 2 bases and J by 3 bases, leaving 7 bases between them. Germline values: CDR1 MNHEY, CDR2 SMNVEV (reference sequence). The CDR3 has 13 amino acids. The CDR3 DNA is TGTGCCAGCAGTTTAGGGCCCTACACTGAAGCTTTCTTT. This gives the protein CASSLGPYTEAFF.

The V call is TRBV27, the J call TRBJ1-2, with D possibly TRBD1 on 6 matching bases. Trimming shortened V by 6 bases and J by 2 bases, and 16 bases separated the two germline ends. The CDR3 loop spans 15 amino acids. The germline CDR1 and CDR2 sequences are MNHEY and SMNVEV (reference sequence). CDR3 in DNA: TGTGCCAGCAGCATTCGACAGGCCGCCAACTATGGCTACACCTTC. The encoded protein is CASSIRQAANYGYTF.

The chain carries TRBV5-1 and TRBJ1-2, with 8 bases lining up with TRBD1. This CDR3 is built from 15 residues. After removal of 4 bases from V and 5 bases from J, the junction contained 10 bases not matched to a gene. The germline V gene encodes CDR1 SGHRS and CDR2 YFSETQ. The CDR3 nucleotides read TGCGCCAGCAGCATAGGACAGGGTCCCTCTTATGGCTACACCTTC. This sequence encodes CASSIGQGPSYGYTF.

This chain uses TRBV2 with TRBJ2-5, with D hard to call. The CDR3 has 15 amino acids. The germline V gene has CDR1 SNHLY and CDR2 FYNNEI. V was pared by 0 bases and J by 5 bases, with 13 bases between. Written as DNA, the CDR3 is TGTGCCAGCAGTGAAGCGGTTTCAGTGAGGGAGACCCAGTACTTC. Amino acids: CASSEAVSVRETQYF.

V and J are TRBV9 and TRBJ2-1; D call uncertain. Germline CDR1 and CDR2: SGDLS and YYNGEE. With 0 bases removed from V and 3 bases from J, the gap between germline ends came to 10 bases. This CDR3 region has 15 residues. The DNA of the CDR3 is TGTGCCAGCAGCGTAGAGTGGGCGGACTACAATGAGCAGTTCTTC. It specifies CASSVEWADYNEQFF.

CDR3 region: CASTHGLTDTQYF. Written as DNA, the CDR3 is TGTGCCAGCACCCACGGCCTCACAGATACGCAGTATTTT. The chain links TRBV6-5 to TRBJ2-3, with D unresolved. Germline lookup yields CDR1 MNHEY and CDR2 SVGAGI. This CDR3 contains 13 residues. V lost 7 bases and J lost 2, with 10 bases in between.